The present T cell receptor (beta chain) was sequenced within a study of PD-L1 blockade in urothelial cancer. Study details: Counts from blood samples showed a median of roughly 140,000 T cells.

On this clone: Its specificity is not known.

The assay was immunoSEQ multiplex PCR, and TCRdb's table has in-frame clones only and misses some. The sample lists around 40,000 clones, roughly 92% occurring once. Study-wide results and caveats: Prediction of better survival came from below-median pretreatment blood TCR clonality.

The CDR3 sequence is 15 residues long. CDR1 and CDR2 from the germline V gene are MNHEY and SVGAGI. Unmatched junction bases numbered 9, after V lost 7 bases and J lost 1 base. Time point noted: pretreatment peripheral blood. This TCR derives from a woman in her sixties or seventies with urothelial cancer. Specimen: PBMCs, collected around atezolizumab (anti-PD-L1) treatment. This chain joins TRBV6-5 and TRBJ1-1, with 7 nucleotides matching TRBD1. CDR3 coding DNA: TGTGCCAGCACTCCCGTTAAGGGGGCGAACACTGAAGCTTTCTTT. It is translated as CASTPVKGANTEAFF.